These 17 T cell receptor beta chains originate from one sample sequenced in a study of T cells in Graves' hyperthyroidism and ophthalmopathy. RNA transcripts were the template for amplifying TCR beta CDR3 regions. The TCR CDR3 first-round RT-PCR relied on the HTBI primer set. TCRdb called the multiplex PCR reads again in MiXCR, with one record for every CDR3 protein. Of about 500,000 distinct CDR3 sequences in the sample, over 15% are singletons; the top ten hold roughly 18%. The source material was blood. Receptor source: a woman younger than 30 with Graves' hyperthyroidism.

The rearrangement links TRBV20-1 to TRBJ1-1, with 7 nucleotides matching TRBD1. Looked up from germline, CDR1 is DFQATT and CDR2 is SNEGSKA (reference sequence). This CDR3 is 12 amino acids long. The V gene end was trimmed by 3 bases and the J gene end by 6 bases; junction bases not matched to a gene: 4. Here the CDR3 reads CSASRQGPEAFF. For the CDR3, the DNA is TGCAGTGCTAGTCGACAGGGACCTGAAGCTTTCTTT.

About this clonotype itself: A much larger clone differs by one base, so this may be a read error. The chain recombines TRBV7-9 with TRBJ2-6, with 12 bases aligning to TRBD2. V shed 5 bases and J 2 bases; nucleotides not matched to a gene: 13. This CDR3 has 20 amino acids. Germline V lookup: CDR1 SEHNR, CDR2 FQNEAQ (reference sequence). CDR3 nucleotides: TGTGCCAGCAGCCAAGTTGCTAGCGGGAGGGCGAGACCTGGGGCCAACGTCCTGACTTTC. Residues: CASSQVASGRARPGANVLTF.

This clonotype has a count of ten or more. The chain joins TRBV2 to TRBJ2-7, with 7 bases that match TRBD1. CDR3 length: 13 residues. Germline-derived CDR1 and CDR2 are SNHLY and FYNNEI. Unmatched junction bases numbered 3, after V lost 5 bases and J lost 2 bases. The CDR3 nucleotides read TGTGCCAGCAGTCACGACAGGGCCTACGAGCAGTACTTC. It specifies CASSHDRAYEQYF.

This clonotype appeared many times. DNA for the CDR3: TGTGCCAGCAGTTACTCGCGGACTAGCGTTCGGAATGAGCAGTTCTTC. It codes for CASSYSRTSVRNEQFF. This chain joins TRBV6-2 or TRBV6-3 and TRBJ2-1; 9 nucleotides line up with TRBD2. Germline assignment: CDR1 MNHEY and CDR2 SVGEGT. The V segment lost 0 bases and the J segment 7 bases; nucleotides outside the gene matches: 7. This CDR3 comprises 16 residues.

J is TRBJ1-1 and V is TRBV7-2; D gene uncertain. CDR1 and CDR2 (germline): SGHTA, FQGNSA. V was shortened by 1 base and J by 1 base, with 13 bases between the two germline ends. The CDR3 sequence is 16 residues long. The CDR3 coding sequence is TGTGCCAGCAGCTTAGGCGCGGTCAAAGAGAACACTGAAGCTTTCTTT. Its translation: CASSLGAVKENTEAFF.

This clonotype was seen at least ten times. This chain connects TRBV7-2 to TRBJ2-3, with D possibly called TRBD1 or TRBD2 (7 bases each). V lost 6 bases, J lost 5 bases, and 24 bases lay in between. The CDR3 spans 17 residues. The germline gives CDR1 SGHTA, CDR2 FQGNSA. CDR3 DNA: TGTGCCAGCAGTCCGGGGCAGGGGGTAATAGCGGGAGATACGCAGTATTTT. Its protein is CASSPGQGVIAGDTQYF.

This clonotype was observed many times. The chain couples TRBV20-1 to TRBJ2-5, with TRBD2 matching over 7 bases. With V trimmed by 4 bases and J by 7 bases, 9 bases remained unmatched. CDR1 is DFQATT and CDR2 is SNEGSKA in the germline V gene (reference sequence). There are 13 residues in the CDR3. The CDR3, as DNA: TGCAGTGCTACAGAGCGGGATGAGGGGACCCAGTACTTC. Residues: CSATERDEGTQYF.

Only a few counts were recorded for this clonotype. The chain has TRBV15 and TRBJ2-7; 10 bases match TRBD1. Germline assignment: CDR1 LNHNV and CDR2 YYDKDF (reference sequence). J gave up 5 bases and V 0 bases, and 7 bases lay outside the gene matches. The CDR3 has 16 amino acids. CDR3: CATSRDPRQGAHEQYF. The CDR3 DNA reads TGTGCCACCAGCAGAGATCCGCGACAGGGGGCCCACGAGCAGTACTTC.

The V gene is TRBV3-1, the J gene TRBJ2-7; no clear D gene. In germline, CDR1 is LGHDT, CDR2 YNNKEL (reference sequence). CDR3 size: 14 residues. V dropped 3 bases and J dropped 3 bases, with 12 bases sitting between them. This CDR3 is CASSQVGIIYEQYF. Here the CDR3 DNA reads TGTGCCAGCAGCCAGGTGGGGATCATCTACGAGCAGTACTTC.

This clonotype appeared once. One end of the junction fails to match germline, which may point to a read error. The CDR3 is CASSPGTGTGAGSTIYF. In DNA, the CDR3 is TGTGCCAGCAGCCCCGGGACTGGGACAGGGGCTGGAAGCACCATATATTTT. This chain connects TRBV3-1 to TRBJ1-3; 10 nucleotides match TRBD1. The germline CDR1 and CDR2 sequences are LGHDT and YNNKEL (reference sequence). CDR3 size: 17 residues.

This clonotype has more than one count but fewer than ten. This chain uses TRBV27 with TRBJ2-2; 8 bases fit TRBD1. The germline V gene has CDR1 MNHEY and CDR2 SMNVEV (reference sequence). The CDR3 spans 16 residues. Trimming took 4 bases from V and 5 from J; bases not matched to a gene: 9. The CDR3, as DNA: TGTGCCAGCAGTTACACCGGGACAGGACTAACCGGGGAGCTGTTTTTT. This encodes CASSYTGTGLTGELFF.

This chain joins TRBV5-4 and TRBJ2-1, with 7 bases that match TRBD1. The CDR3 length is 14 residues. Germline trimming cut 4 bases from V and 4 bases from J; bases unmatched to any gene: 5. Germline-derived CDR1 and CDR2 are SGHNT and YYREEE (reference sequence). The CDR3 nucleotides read TGTGCCAGCAGCGCGAGGGGGCCTTACAATGAGCAGTTCTTC. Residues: CASSARGPYNEQFF.

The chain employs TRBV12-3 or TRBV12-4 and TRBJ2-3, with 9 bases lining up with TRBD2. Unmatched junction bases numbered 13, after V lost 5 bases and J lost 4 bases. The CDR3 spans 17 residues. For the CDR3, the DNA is TGTGCCAGCAGTGATCGTCTAGCGGGATGGTTGGCAGATACGCAGTATTTT. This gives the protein CASSDRLAGWLADTQYF.

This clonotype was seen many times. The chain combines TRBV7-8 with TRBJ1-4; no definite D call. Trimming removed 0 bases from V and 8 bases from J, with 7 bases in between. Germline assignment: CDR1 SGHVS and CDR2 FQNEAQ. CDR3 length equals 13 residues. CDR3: CASSLAREEKLFF. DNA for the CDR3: TGTGCCAGCAGCTTAGCCCGGGAAGAAAAACTGTTTTTT.

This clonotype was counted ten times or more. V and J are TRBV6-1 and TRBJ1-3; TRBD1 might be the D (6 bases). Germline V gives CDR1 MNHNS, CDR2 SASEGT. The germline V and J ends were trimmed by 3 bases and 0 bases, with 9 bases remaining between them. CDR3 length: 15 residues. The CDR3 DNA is TGTGCCAGCAGTGACGGACAGCGCTCTGGAAACACCATATATTTT. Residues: CASSDGQRSGNTIYF.

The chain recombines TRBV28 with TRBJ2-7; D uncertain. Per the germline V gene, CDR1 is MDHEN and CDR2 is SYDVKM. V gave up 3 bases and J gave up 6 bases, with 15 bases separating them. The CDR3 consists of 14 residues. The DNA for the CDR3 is TGTGCCAGCAGTTTGTCACCGGGTGAGGCCGAGCAGTACTTC. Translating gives CASSLSPGEAEQYF. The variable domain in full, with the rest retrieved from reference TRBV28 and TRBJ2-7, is DVKVTQSSRYLVKRTGEKVFLECVQDMDHENMFWYRQDPGLGLRLIYFSYDVKMKEKGDIPEGYSVSREKKERFSLILESASTNQTSMYLCASSLSPGEAEQYFGPGTRLTVT.

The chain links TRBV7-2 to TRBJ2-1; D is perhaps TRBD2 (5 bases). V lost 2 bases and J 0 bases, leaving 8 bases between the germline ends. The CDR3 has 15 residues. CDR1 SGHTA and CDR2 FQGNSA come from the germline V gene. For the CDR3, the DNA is TGTGCCAGCAGCTTATTGCGGGCCTCCTACAATGAGCAGTTCTTC. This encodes CASSLLRASYNEQFF.